Detailed here is one T cell receptor (beta chain). The data are from a study of blood T cell repertoires in COVID-19. Study-level background: The United States, Italy and Spain provided the acute and convalescent COVID-19 samples. T cells, B-cell-depleted T cells, or PBMCs provided the cDNA or gDNA that served as material.

Trimming shortened V by 6 bases and J by 5 bases, and 16 bases separated the two germline ends. This CDR3 contains 14 residues. Germline CDR1 SNHLY, CDR2 FYNNEI. Original processing methods: Amplified reference gene primers provided the basis for estimating nucleated cell counts. Measured with immunoSEQ multiplex PCR; TCRdb has only the in-frame clones, and not every one. V, J and clone size are taken as reported in that table, and D and trimming were inferred from the DNA itself. This sample has some 120,000 clones, with about 83% found just once. This sequence was found in a human donor in a cohort sampled during active COVID-19. This chain connects TRBV2 to TRBJ1-2; D not certain. Sequencing used peripheral blood. In DNA, the CDR3 is TGTGCCAGCAGCCGTACAACCATGATTTATGGCTACACCTTC. Its translation: CASSRTTMIYGYTF.